A single T cell receptor (beta chain) is shown here with its context. Participants' own reports of clinical history determined their cohort assignment. In Cohort 3, a recovered donor had either two negative PCRs, clearance, or symptom resolution. This entry comes from a study of blood T cell repertoires in COVID-19. Study-level background: T cells, B-cell-depleted T cells, or PBMCs provided the cDNA or gDNA that served as material.

This CDR3 is built from 19 residues. J was trimmed by 4 bases and V by 5 bases; bases with no gene match: 16. Germline V gene data show CDR1 as LGHDT and CDR2 as YNNKEL (reference sequence). Authors' processing steps: Reference gene primer amplification gave nucleated cell count estimates. TCRdb's table, derived via immunoSEQ multiplex PCR, lists solely in-frame clones and lacks some. V and J calls and clone size follow that table, whereas D and trimming were derived from the DNA. This sample carries over 250,000 clones, 75% to 95% of them seen once, and the ten largest clones take 0.9% to 1.2%. This clonotype was sampled from a young woman who had recovered from COVID-19. The chain has TRBV3-1 (or the pseudogene TRBV3-2) and TRBJ2-1; TRBD2 matches 11 bases. Material for sequencing was PBMCs or T cells enriched from blood (not recorded which). CDR3 in amino acids: CASSDNISGRAIKYNEQFF. Written as DNA, the CDR3 is TGTGCCAGCAGCGATAATATTAGCGGGAGGGCGATAAAATACAATGAGCAGTTCTTC.